This is a list of T cell receptor beta chains from one sample in a study of T cell responses to AZD1222 COVID-19 vaccine. Sequencing used immunoSEQ multiplex PCR; TCRdb keeps in-frame clones, though not all of them. Of 90,000 to 120,000 clones listed, around 94% are singletons. The material sequenced was peripheral blood, taken on day 0 of AZD1222 vaccination. These receptors all come from an adult in good health. Each CDR3 is given without its conserved first and last residue. The order of the fields is V gene, D gene, J gene, CDR3 protein. The D gene is left open where the match is weak.

V gene: TRBV7-9
D gene: -
J gene: TRBJ2-7
CDR3 protein: ASSLGWDYEQY

V gene: TRBV28
D gene: TRBD1
J gene: TRBJ1-6
CDR3 protein: ASRGTGPSDSPLH

V gene: TRBV5-6
D gene: TRBD1
J gene: TRBJ1-2
CDR3 protein: ASSLAVGGGRDYGYT

V gene: TRBV28
D gene: -
J gene: TRBJ2-7
CDR3 protein: ASRSQASSYEQY

V gene: TRBV13
D gene: -
J gene: TRBJ1-3
CDR3 protein: ASSSPEWESAGNTIY

V gene: TRBV18
D gene: TRBD1
J gene: TRBJ1-6
CDR3 protein: ASSPGQGGNSPLH

V gene: TRBV7-2
D gene: TRBD1
J gene: TRBJ2-2
CDR3 protein: ASSSGQGNTGELF

V gene: TRBV7-2
D gene: -
J gene: TRBJ2-4
CDR3 protein: ASSSGAGKNIQY

V gene: TRBV15
D gene: TRBD2
J gene: TRBJ2-3
CDR3 protein: ATSRDLATSLDTQY

V gene: TRBV9
D gene: -
J gene: TRBJ2-5
CDR3 protein: ASSVGGLAETQY

V gene: TRBV7-3
D gene: TRBD1
J gene: TRBJ1-1
CDR3 protein: ASSRGQGEAF

V gene: TRBV19
D gene: -
J gene: TRBJ1-1
CDR3 protein: ASRTLGLNTEAF

V gene: TRBV12-3/TRBV12-4
D gene: -
J gene: TRBJ1-1
CDR3 protein: ASSLGQATEAF

V gene: TRBV4-3
D gene: TRBD1
J gene: TRBJ1-2
CDR3 protein: ASSQVVDRDSNYGYT

V gene: TRBV27
D gene: TRBD2
J gene: TRBJ2-1
CDR3 protein: ASRLAGMVSYNEQF

V gene: TRBV6-5
D gene: -
J gene: TRBJ1-4
CDR3 protein: ASSQNRVKDEKLF

V gene: TRBV6-6
D gene: -
J gene: TRBJ1-3
CDR3 protein: ASSREQGTYSSGNTIY

V gene: TRBV9
D gene: TRBD1
J gene: TRBJ1-1
CDR3 protein: ASSGRTGMNTEAF

V gene: TRBV20-1
D gene: -
J gene: TRBJ1-1
CDR3 protein: SASSGWSTEAF

V gene: TRBV21-1
D gene: -
J gene: TRBJ2-1
CDR3 protein: ASSYDRSGDDSYNEQF

V gene: TRBV10-1
D gene: -
J gene: TRBJ2-7
CDR3 protein: ASSAGGYEQY

V gene: TRBV19
D gene: -
J gene: TRBJ2-2
CDR3 protein: ASSPRGLGTGELF

V gene: TRBV7-7
D gene: TRBD2
J gene: TRBJ2-3
CDR3 protein: ASSSGLAGNTDTQY

V gene: TRBV20-1
D gene: -
J gene: TRBJ1-1
CDR3 protein: SASRMNTEAF

V gene: TRBV3-1/TRBV3-2
D gene: -
J gene: TRBJ1-1
CDR3 protein: ASSQDRPGRAEAF

V gene: TRBV6-2/TRBV6-3
D gene: TRBD1
J gene: TRBJ2-1
CDR3 protein: ASSYSGQHYNEQF

V gene: TRBV18
D gene: TRBD2
J gene: TRBJ2-7
CDR3 protein: ASSPLERTRDYEQY

V gene: TRBV4-2
D gene: TRBD2
J gene: TRBJ2-7
CDR3 protein: ASSQDGTSGSSYEQY

V gene: TRBV19
D gene: TRBD2
J gene: TRBJ2-7
CDR3 protein: ASSTGVAGTYYEQY

V gene: TRBV7-9
D gene: TRBD1
J gene: TRBJ1-5
CDR3 protein: ASSLWDRPDRNHQPQH

V gene: TRBV19
D gene: -
J gene: TRBJ2-1
CDR3 protein: ASSNNLGGAASSYNEQF

V gene: TRBV5-4
D gene: TRBD1
J gene: TRBJ2-7
CDR3 protein: ASSPGTGSYEQY

V gene: TRBV11-2
D gene: -
J gene: TRBJ1-1
CDR3 protein: ASSLTGSPGTEAF

V gene: TRBV20-1
D gene: -
J gene: TRBJ1-1
CDR3 protein: SVRVDTEAF

V gene: TRBV5-1
D gene: -
J gene: TRBJ1-1
CDR3 protein: ASSFPGTEAF

V gene: TRBV19
D gene: TRBD1
J gene: TRBJ1-5
CDR3 protein: ASKGQGGFQPQH

V gene: TRBV6-4
D gene: TRBD2
J gene: TRBJ2-1
CDR3 protein: ASSDLGLAGAEQF

V gene: TRBV28
D gene: -
J gene: TRBJ1-1
CDR3 protein: ASSSGNTEAF

V gene: TRBV25-1
D gene: -
J gene: TRBJ1-2
CDR3 protein: ASSESGRRGYT

V gene: TRBV6-1
D gene: TRBD1
J gene: TRBJ1-1
CDR3 protein: ASSEGQGAANTEAF

V gene: TRBV9
D gene: -
J gene: TRBJ2-3
CDR3 protein: ASSVGSSRADTQY

V gene: TRBV19
D gene: TRBD1
J gene: TRBJ1-2
CDR3 protein: ASSIGTGYNGYT

V gene: TRBV27
D gene: -
J gene: TRBJ1-4
CDR3 protein: ASSLYPGATNEKLF

V gene: TRBV6-5
D gene: -
J gene: TRBJ2-3
CDR3 protein: ASWASTDTQY

V gene: TRBV3-1/TRBV3-2
D gene: -
J gene: TRBJ1-2
CDR3 protein: ASSQGDWQGYT

V gene: TRBV13
D gene: TRBD1
J gene: TRBJ1-1
CDR3 protein: ASSSTGTGTWGEAF

V gene: TRBV3-1/TRBV3-2
D gene: -
J gene: TRBJ2-2
CDR3 protein: ASSQGFGRNTGELF

V gene: TRBV11-3
D gene: -
J gene: TRBJ2-3
CDR3 protein: ASSRGGGRTDTQY

V gene: TRBV7-2
D gene: -
J gene: TRBJ1-2
CDR3 protein: ASSLGSAIRGYT

V gene: TRBV2
D gene: TRBD1
J gene: TRBJ1-2
CDR3 protein: ASEDRGAYGYT

V gene: TRBV27
D gene: -
J gene: TRBJ1-2
CDR3 protein: ASSDRLYGYT

V gene: TRBV6-5
D gene: -
J gene: TRBJ1-4
CDR3 protein: ASRPSGLGEKLF